These T cell receptor beta chains were read from a single sample in a study of prognosis after radiotherapy for stage I lung cancer. TCRdb analysed the multiplex PCR reads with MiXCR anew, one entry per CDR3 protein. The sample lists under 75,000 distinct CDR3 sequences, 26% occurring once. Specimen: PBMCs, collected before or after stereotactic body radiation therapy (not recorded which). Receptors were obtained from a donor over 45 with non-small cell lung cancer. Both conserved end residues are trimmed from each CDR3. Each record gives: V gene, J gene, clone size, CDR3 protein. Size is omitted from some rows. Given values are once, few, many or a class for expanded clones.

TRBV12-3/TRBV12-4,TRBJ1-1,many,ASSIHRGFYTEAF
TRBV3-1,TRBJ2-5,many,ASGKPWERGGETQY
TRBV20-1,TRBJ1-5,many,SARDSNNQPQH
TRBV3-2,TRBJ2-2,many,ASSQVGQGACTGELF
TRBV6-1,TRBJ1-1,many,ASSVSGSTEAF
TRBV14,TRBJ2-2,many,ASSQVDSAPGELF
TRBV7-2,TRBJ2-7,many,ASSSGQGNYEQY
TRBV20-1,TRBJ2-3,.,SARHRGLGTDTQY
TRBV20-1,TRBJ1-4,many,SARRGPNEKLF
TRBV6-1,TRBJ1-2,many,ASMRDRGLNYGYT
TRBV20-1,TRBJ1-5,many,SASSSGQGGNQPQH
TRBV12-3/TRBV12-4,TRBJ1-6,many,ASSKTDTPNSPLH
TRBV6-1,TRBJ2-7,many,ASSPRRPGFSTYEQY
TRBV19,TRBJ1-2,many,ASSRGTPGTFGYT
TRBV18,TRBJ2-5,many,ASSPGQGSKTQY
TRBV7-8,TRBJ1-2,many,ASSIHTGTGLNYGYT